These T cell receptor beta chains were read from a single sample in a study of blood T cell repertoires in COVID-19. Only in-frame clones appear in the TCRdb table, and some are missing; sequencing was by immunoSEQ multiplex PCR. Of some 240,000 clones in the sample, 80% to 90% are singletons; the top ten hold approximately 4.6%. Sequenced input: peripheral blood. All receptors come from a middle-aged woman who had recovered from COVID-19. CDR3s include the opening cysteine and the closing phenylalanine or tryptophan. Fields, in order: J gene, V gene, CDR3 protein.

j_call: TRBJ2-2
v_call: TRBV5-1
cdr3_aa: CASSLVAVAGGNGELFF

j_call: TRBJ2-6
v_call: TRBV9
cdr3_aa: CASSERAGHSGANVLTF

j_call: TRBJ1-2
v_call: TRBV12-3/TRBV12-4
cdr3_aa: CASSLYNYGYTF

j_call: TRBJ2-3
v_call: TRBV5-1
cdr3_aa: CASSKTGMRTDTQYF

j_call: TRBJ1-5
v_call: TRBV27
cdr3_aa: CASSSGTWDNQPQHF

j_call: TRBJ2-3
v_call: TRBV12-3/TRBV12-4
cdr3_aa: CASSFLVGDTQYF

j_call: TRBJ2-1
v_call: TRBV5-4
cdr3_aa: CASSPQGDNEQFF

j_call: TRBJ1-2
v_call: TRBV11-3
cdr3_aa: CASSLVYRDSFYGYTF

j_call: TRBJ2-2
v_call: TRBV10-3
cdr3_aa: CATGETGTGELFF

j_call: TRBJ1-2
v_call: TRBV7-9
cdr3_aa: CASSLDDSNYGYTF

j_call: TRBJ2-5
v_call: TRBV5-6
cdr3_aa: CASSVGETQYF

j_call: TRBJ2-3
v_call: TRBV19
cdr3_aa: CASSIAGGYTDTQYF

j_call: TRBJ2-2
v_call: TRBV11-3
cdr3_aa: CASSAGLARELFF

j_call: TRBJ2-5
v_call: TRBV11-2
cdr3_aa: CASSDGTSGGGEETQYF

j_call: TRBJ2-3
v_call: TRBV19
cdr3_aa: CASSIGFVGGTSTDTQYF

j_call: TRBJ2-5
v_call: TRBV7-2
cdr3_aa: CASSLFELAGTQETQYF

j_call: TRBJ2-5
v_call: TRBV2
cdr3_aa: CASSSGGLALGAETQYF

j_call: TRBJ2-3
v_call: TRBV5-1
cdr3_aa: CASSPSGVDTQYF

j_call: TRBJ2-2
v_call: TRBV24-1
cdr3_aa: CATSVGRTNTGELFF